These T cell receptor beta chains were read from a single sample in a study of blood T cell repertoires in COVID-19. Generated by immunoSEQ multiplex PCR, the TCRdb table keeps only in-frame clones and is missing some. The profile shows 180,000 or so clones, around 85% of them singletons. Source material: peripheral blood. The receptors here all came from a man aged 45 to 65 who had recovered from COVID-19. CDR3s include the opening cysteine and the closing phenylalanine or tryptophan. Each record gives: V gene, clone size, D gene, J gene, CDR3 protein, CDR3 DNA. The D gene is left open where the match is weak. Where a row states a size, it is once, few, many or the class of an expanded clone; other rows omit it.

V gene: TRBV18; clone size: -; D gene: -; J gene: TRBJ1-1; CDR3 protein: CASSPRGENTEAFF; CDR3 DNA: TGTGCCAGCTCACCACGGGGGGAGAACACTGAAGCTTTCTTT
V gene: TRBV18; clone size: -; D gene: TRBD1; J gene: TRBJ1-1; CDR3 protein: CASSPGQTTEAFF; CDR3 DNA: TGTGCCAGCTCACCGGGACAGACCACTGAAGCTTTCTTT
V gene: TRBV19; clone size: many; D gene: -; J gene: TRBJ2-7; CDR3 protein: CASYSEATYEQYF; CDR3 DNA: TGTGCCAGTTATAGCGAGGCGACCTACGAGCAGTACTTC
V gene: TRBV7-2; clone size: -; D gene: -; J gene: TRBJ2-1; CDR3 protein: CASSHYHNEQFF; CDR3 DNA: TGTGCCAGCAGCCACTACCACAATGAGCAGTTCTTC
V gene: TRBV18; clone size: -; D gene: -; J gene: TRBJ1-1; CDR3 protein: CASSRTTNTEAFF; CDR3 DNA: TGTGCCAGCTCCCGGACTACGAACACTGAAGCTTTCTTT
V gene: TRBV18; clone size: -; D gene: TRBD2; J gene: TRBJ2-1; CDR3 protein: CASSPGLSGRAGNEQFF; CDR3 DNA: TGTGCCAGCTCACCGGGACTTAGCGGGAGGGCAGGCAATGAGCAGTTCTTC
V gene: TRBV10-3; clone size: many; D gene: -; J gene: TRBJ1-5; CDR3 protein: CAISESRTNQPQHF; CDR3 DNA: TGTGCCATCAGTGAGTCCAGGACAAATCAGCCCCAGCATTTT
V gene: TRBV6-5; clone size: -; D gene: -; J gene: TRBJ2-1; CDR3 protein: CASGASSSYNEQFF; CDR3 DNA: TGTGCCAGCGGGGCCTCGAGCTCCTACAATGAGCAGTTCTTC
V gene: TRBV5-1; clone size: -; D gene: -; J gene: TRBJ2-7; CDR3 protein: CASSLVRASKGDEQYF; CDR3 DNA: TGCGCCAGCAGCTTGGTAAGGGCGTCGAAGGGGGACGAGCAGTACTTC
V gene: TRBV25-1; clone size: -; D gene: TRBD1; J gene: TRBJ2-7; CDR3 protein: CASRSTGGYEQYF; CDR3 DNA: TGTGCCAGCAGGTCAACAGGGGGCTACGAGCAGTACTTC
V gene: TRBV5-1; clone size: once; D gene: -; J gene: TRBJ2-7; CDR3 protein: CASSATGTLSSYEQYF; CDR3 DNA: TGCGCCAGCAGCGCAACCGGGACTTTAAGCTCCTACGAGCAGTACTTC
V gene: TRBV9; clone size: -; D gene: -; J gene: TRBJ2-2; CDR3 protein: CASSVGVTETNTGELFF; CDR3 DNA: TGTGCCAGCAGCGTAGGTGTAACGGAGACTAACACCGGGGAGCTGTTTTTT
V gene: TRBV2; clone size: -; D gene: -; J gene: TRBJ2-7; CDR3 protein: CASSLTYEQYF; CDR3 DNA: TGTGCCAGCAGTCTAACCTACGAGCAGTACTTC
V gene: TRBV6-5; clone size: few; D gene: -; J gene: TRBJ1-5; CDR3 protein: CASRPTGHQPQHF; CDR3 DNA: TGTGCCAGCAGACCCACAGGACATCAGCCCCAGCATTTT
V gene: TRBV28; clone size: -; D gene: TRBD2; J gene: TRBJ2-2; CDR3 protein: CASSLVVTSGRWELFF; CDR3 DNA: TGTGCCAGCAGTTTAGTGGTGACTAGCGGGAGATGGGAGCTGTTTTTT
V gene: TRBV4-3; clone size: -; D gene: TRBD2; J gene: TRBJ2-1; CDR3 protein: CASSQGPSGIYNEQFF; CDR3 DNA: TGCGCCAGCAGCCAAGGACCTAGCGGGATCTACAATGAGCAGTTCTTC
V gene: TRBV19; clone size: -; D gene: -; J gene: TRBJ2-5; CDR3 protein: CASSGSIQETQYF; CDR3 DNA: TGTGCCAGTAGCGGGAGTATACAAGAGACCCAGTACTTC
V gene: TRBV5-5; clone size: -; D gene: TRBD2; J gene: TRBJ2-1; CDR3 protein: CASSLNLAARSQQFF; CDR3 DNA: TGTGCCAGCAGCTTGAACCTAGCGGCCCGATCACAGCAGTTCTTC
V gene: TRBV6-5; clone size: -; D gene: -; J gene: TRBJ2-1; CDR3 protein: CASSYSKSRNEQFF; CDR3 DNA: TGTGCCAGCAGTTACTCGAAGTCCCGGAATGAGCAGTTCTTC
V gene: TRBV18; clone size: -; D gene: -; J gene: TRBJ1-2; CDR3 protein: CASSPPGGYGYTF; CDR3 DNA: TGTGCCAGCTCACCACCGGGGGGTTATGGCTACACCTTC
V gene: TRBV2; clone size: -; D gene: -; J gene: TRBJ1-2; CDR3 protein: CASSQEGGNYGYTF; CDR3 DNA: TGTGCCAGCAGCCAAGAAGGGGGTAACTATGGCTACACCTTC
V gene: TRBV3-1/TRBV3-2; clone size: -; D gene: TRBD1; J gene: TRBJ1-1; CDR3 protein: CASSPTSTGVGGTEAFF; CDR3 DNA: TGTGCCAGCAGCCCAACCTCGACAGGGGTGGGGGGCACTGAAGCTTTCTTT
V gene: TRBV11-2; clone size: -; D gene: TRBD1; J gene: TRBJ2-4; CDR3 protein: CASSFQGVGNIQYF; CDR3 DNA: TGTGCCAGCAGCTTTCAGGGGGTGGGAAACATTCAGTACTTC
V gene: TRBV15; clone size: -; D gene: TRBD2; J gene: TRBJ2-1; CDR3 protein: CATSRDNVREYSYNEQFF; CDR3 DNA: TGTGCCACCAGCAGAGATAACGTGCGGGAGTACTCCTACAATGAGCAGTTCTTC
V gene: TRBV30; clone size: -; D gene: -; J gene: TRBJ2-5; CDR3 protein: CAWSGGVRRETQYF; CDR3 DNA: TGTGCCTGGAGCGGCGGGGTTCGGAGAGAGACCCAGTACTTC
V gene: TRBV3-1/TRBV3-2; clone size: -; D gene: -; J gene: TRBJ1-1; CDR3 protein: CASSPSARQVAFF; CDR3 DNA: TGTGCCAGCAGCCCTTCTGCGCGACAGGTTGCTTTCTTT
V gene: TRBV4-2; clone size: -; D gene: TRBD1; J gene: TRBJ2-1; CDR3 protein: CASSQSQGVYNEQFF; CDR3 DNA: TGTGCCAGCAGCCAGTCACAGGGGGTTTACAATGAGCAGTTCTTC
V gene: TRBV19; clone size: -; D gene: -; J gene: TRBJ2-3; CDR3 protein: CATAAAPSTDTQYF; CDR3 DNA: TGTGCCACAGCGGCGGCACCGAGCACAGATACGCAGTATTTT
V gene: TRBV7-9; clone size: -; D gene: -; J gene: TRBJ1-5; CDR3 protein: CASRVGNQPQHF; CDR3 DNA: TGTGCCAGCCGGGTGGGCAATCAGCCCCAGCATTTT
V gene: TRBV15; clone size: -; D gene: -; J gene: TRBJ1-1; CDR3 protein: CATRTVRTATEAFF; CDR3 DNA: TGTGCCACCAGAACGGTCCGCACAGCCACTGAAGCTTTCTTT
V gene: TRBV29-1; clone size: -; D gene: -; J gene: TRBJ2-7; CDR3 protein: CSVEDLGRKYF; CDR3 DNA: TGCAGCGTTGAAGATCTTGGCAGGAAGTACTTC